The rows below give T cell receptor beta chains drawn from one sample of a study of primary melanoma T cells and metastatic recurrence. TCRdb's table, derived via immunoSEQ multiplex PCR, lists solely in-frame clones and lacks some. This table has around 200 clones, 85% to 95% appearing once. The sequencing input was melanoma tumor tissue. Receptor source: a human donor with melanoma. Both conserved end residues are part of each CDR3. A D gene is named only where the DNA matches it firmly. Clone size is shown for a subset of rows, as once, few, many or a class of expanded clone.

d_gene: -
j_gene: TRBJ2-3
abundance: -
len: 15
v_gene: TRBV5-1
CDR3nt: TGCGCCAGCAGGTGGACGGAAAAACCCACAGATACGCAGTATTTT
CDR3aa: CASRWTEKPTDTQYF

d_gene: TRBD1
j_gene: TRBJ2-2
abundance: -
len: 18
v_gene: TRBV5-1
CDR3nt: TGCGCCAGCAGCTTGGCCCTTCGGACAGGGGCGAACACCGGGGAGCTGTTTTTT
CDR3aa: CASSLALRTGANTGELFF

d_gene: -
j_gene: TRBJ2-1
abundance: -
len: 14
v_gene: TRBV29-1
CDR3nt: TGCAGCGTTCCCCCGGTACTTGGATCATTTGAGCAGTTCTTC
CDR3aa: CSVPPVLGSFEQFF

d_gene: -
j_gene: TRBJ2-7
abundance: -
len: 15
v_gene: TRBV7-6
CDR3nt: TGTGCCAGCAGCTTTTTCCTAGTCGGCTCCTACGAGCAGTACTTC
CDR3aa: CASSFFLVGSYEQYF

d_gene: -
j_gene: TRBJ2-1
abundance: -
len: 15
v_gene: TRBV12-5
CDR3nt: TGTGCCAGCAACCCTTACGACCGGGAAAACAATGAGCAGTTCTTC
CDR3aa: CASNPYDRENNEQFF

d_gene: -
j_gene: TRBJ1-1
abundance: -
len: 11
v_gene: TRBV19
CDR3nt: TGTGCCAGTAGCCGATACACTGAAGCTTTCTTT
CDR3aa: CASSRYTEAFF

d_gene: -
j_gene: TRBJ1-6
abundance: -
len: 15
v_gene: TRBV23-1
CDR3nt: TGCGCCAGCAGTCATAGGGGAAGGTATAATTCACCCCTCCACTTT
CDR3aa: CASSHRGRYNSPLHF

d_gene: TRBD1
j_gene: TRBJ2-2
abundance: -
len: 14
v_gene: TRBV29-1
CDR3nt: TGCAGCACTTTGGACAGGGGGCGAACCGGGGAGCTGTTTTTT
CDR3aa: CSTLDRGRTGELFF

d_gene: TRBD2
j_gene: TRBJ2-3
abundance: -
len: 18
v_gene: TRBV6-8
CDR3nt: TGTGCCAGCAGTTACTCCTCCGGGGCTAGCGGGGCGGGAGATACGCAGTATTTT
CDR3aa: CASSYSSGASGAGDTQYF

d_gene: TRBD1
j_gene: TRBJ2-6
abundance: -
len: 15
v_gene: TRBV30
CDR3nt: TGTGCCTGGAGTCGCAGGGGGACCGGGGCCAACGTCCTGACTTTC
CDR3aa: CAWSRRGTGANVLTF

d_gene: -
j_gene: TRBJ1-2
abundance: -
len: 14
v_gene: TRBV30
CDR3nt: TGTGCCTGGAGTAGGCAGACAGGAGCCTATGGCTACACCTTC
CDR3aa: CAWSRQTGAYGYTF

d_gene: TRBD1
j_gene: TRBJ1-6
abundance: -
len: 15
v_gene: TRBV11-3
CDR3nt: TGTGCCAGCAGCTCGAGACAGGGGGAAAATTCACCCCTCCACTTT
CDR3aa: CASSSRQGENSPLHF

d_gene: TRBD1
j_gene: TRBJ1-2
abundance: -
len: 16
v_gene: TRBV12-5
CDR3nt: TGTGCCAGTAGTTTAACGTCGGCAGGGGGTATTAGTGGCTACACCTTC
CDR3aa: CASSLTSAGGISGYTF

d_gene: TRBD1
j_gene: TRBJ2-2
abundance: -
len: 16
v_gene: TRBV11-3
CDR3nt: TGTGCCAGCAGCGAATACAGGGGGTCGGACACCGGGGAGCTGTTTTTT
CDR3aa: CASSEYRGSDTGELFF

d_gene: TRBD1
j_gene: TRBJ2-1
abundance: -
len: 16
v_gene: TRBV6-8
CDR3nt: TGTGCCATCAGTGGCTCCCGGGACAGGAGCCCCGATGAGCAGTTCTTC
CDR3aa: CAISGSRDRSPDEQFF

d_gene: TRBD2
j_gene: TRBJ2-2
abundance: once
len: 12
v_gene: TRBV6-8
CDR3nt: TGTGCCACGAGGGAGGGTGGCGGGGAGCTGTTTTTT
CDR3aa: CATREGGGELFF

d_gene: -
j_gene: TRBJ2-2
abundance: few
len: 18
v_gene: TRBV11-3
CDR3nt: TGTGCCAGCAGCCCGCGACACCATTCGCCGGGAATCACCGGGGAGCTGTTTTTT
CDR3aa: CASSPRHHSPGITGELFF

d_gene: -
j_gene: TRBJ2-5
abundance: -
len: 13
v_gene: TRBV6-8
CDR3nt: TGTGCCAGCAGTTATCTGGGGGGAGAGACCCAGTACTTC
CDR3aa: CASSYLGGETQYF

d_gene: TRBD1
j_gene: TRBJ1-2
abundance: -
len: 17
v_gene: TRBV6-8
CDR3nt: TGTGCCAGCAGTTACCCAACCGGGACAGGGGACATCTATGGCTACACCTTC
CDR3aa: CASSYPTGTGDIYGYTF

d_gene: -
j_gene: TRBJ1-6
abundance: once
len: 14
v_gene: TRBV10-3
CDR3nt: TGTGCCATCAGTGAGCAGGGTGGGAATTCACCCCTCCACTTT
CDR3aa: CAISEQGGNSPLHF

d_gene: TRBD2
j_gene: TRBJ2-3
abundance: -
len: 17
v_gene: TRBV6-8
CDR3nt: TGTGCCAGCAGTTCCAAAGCGGGGGGCCGAGGCACAGATACGCAGTATTTT
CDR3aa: CASSSKAGGRGTDTQYF

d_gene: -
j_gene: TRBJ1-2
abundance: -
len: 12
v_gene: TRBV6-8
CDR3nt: TGTGCCAGCAGTGAGCAGAACTATGGCTACACCTTC
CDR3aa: CASSEQNYGYTF

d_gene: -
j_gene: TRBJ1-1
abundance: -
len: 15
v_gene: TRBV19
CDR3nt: TGTGCCAGTAGTATAGTGGGCCCCCCGAACACTGAAGCTTTCTTT
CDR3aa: CASSIVGPPNTEAFF

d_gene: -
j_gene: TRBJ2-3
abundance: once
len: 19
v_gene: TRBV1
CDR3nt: TGCGCCAGCAGCCAAGGGAGAACAGGGGGCTCCCCTAGCACAGATACGCAGTATTTT
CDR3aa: CASSQGRTGGSPSTDTQYF

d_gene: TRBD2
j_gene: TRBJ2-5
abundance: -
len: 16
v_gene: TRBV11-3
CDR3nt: TGTGCCAGCAGCCGGGGGGACCTAGAACACCAAGAGACCCAGTACTTC
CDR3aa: CASSRGDLEHQETQYF

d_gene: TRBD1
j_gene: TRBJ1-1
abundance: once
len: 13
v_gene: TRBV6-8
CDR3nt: TGTGCCAGCAGTTACGGTCGACAGGGTAGAGCTTTCTTT
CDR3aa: CASSYGRQGRAFF

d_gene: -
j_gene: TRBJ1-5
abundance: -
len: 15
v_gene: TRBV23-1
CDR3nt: TGCGCCAGCAGTGAAATGGTCAGTAGCAATCAGCCCCAGCATTTT
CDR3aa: CASSEMVSSNQPQHF

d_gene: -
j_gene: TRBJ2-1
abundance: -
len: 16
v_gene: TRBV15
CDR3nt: TGTGCCACCAGCAGAGTCCCGCAAAGCTCCTACAATGAGCAGTTCTTC
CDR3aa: CATSRVPQSSYNEQFF

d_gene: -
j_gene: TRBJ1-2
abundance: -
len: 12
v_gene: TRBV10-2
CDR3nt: TGCGCCAGCAGTACAGGGAGATATGGCTACACCTTC
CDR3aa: CASSTGRYGYTF

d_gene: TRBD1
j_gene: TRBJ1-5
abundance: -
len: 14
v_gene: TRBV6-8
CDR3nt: TGTGCCATAGGGACAGGGGATAGCAATCAGCCCCAGCATTTT
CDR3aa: CAIGTGDSNQPQHF

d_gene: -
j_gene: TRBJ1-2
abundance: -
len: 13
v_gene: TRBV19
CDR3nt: TGTGCCAGTAGTGTACAGGAACCCTATGGCTACACCTTC
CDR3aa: CASSVQEPYGYTF

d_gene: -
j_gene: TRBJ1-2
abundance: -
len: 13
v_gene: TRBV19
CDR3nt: TGTGCCAGTAGTATAGACGGATTCTATGGCTACACCTTC
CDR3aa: CASSIDGFYGYTF

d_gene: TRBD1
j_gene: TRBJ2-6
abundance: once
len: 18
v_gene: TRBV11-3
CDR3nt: TGTGCCAGCAGCGACGGGCACAGGGGGCGGTCTGGGGCCAACGTCCTGACTTTC
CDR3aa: CASSDGHRGRSGANVLTF

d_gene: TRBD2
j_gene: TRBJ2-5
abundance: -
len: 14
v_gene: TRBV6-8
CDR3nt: TGTGCCATCTCTCTAGCGGGGTCGGAGGAGACCCAGTACTTC
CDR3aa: CAISLAGSEETQYF

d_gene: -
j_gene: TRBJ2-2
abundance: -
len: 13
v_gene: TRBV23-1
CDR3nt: TGCGCCAGCAAGGACAGGAACACCGGGGAGCTGTTTTTT
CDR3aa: CASKDRNTGELFF

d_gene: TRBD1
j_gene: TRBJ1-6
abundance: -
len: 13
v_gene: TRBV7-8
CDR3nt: TGTGCCAGCAGCAAACAGGGGGATTCACCCCTCCACTTT
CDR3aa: CASSKQGDSPLHF

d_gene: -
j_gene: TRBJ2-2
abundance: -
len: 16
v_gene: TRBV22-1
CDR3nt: TGTGCCAGCAGTTCACAGCCTATCCCGAACACCGGGGAGCTGTTTTTT
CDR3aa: CASSSQPIPNTGELFF

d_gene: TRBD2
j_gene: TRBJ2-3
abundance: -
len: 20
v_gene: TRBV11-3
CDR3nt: TGTGCCAGCAGCCCCCACCACCGACTAGCGGGCGACTATAGCACAGATACGCAGTATTTT
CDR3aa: CASSPHHRLAGDYSTDTQYF

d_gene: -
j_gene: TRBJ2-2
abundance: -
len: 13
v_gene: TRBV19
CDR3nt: TGTGCCAGTAGAGTCGGGGGAGCCGGGGAGCTGTTTTTT
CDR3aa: CASRVGGAGELFF

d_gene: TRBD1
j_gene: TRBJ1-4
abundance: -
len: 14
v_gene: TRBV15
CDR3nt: TGTGCCACCAGCCAGGGGGCAACTAATGAAAAACTGTTTTTT
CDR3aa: CATSQGATNEKLFF

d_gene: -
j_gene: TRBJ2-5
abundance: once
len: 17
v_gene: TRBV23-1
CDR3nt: TGCGCCAGCAGCCCCTTGCGGAGGGGGACGTACCAAGAGACCCAGTACTTC
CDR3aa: CASSPLRRGTYQETQYF

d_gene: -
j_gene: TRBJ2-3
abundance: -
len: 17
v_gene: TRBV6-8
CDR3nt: TGTGCCAGCAGCCAATCCTCAGGGCCCCTCGACACAGATACGCAGTATTTT
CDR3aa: CASSQSSGPLDTDTQYF

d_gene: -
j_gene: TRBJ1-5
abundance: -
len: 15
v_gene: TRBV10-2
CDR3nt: TGCGCCAGCAGTTGGGGCCCGGACGGCAATCAGCCCCAGCATTTT
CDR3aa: CASSWGPDGNQPQHF

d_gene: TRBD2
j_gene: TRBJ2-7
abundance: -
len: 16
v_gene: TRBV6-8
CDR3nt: TGTGCCAGCAGTCGAGGGACTAGCGGGGCCCCCTACGAGCAGTACTTC
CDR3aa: CASSRGTSGAPYEQYF

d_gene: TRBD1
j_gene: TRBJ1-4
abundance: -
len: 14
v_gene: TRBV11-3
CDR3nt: TGTGCCAGCAGTTCCGGGACAGGGGGCAGAAAACTGTTTTTT
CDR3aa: CASSSGTGGRKLFF

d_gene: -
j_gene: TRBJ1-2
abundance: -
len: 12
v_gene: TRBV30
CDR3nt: TGTGCCTGGAGTCTGGGGAACTATGGCTACACCTTC
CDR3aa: CAWSLGNYGYTF

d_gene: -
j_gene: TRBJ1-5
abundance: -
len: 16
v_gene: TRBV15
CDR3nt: TGTGCCACCAGCAGAGATCGGGTTTATAGCAATCAGCCCCAGCATTTT
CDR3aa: CATSRDRVYSNQPQHF

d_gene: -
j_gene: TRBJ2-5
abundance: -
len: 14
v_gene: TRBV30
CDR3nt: TGTGCCTGGAGTGTAGGGGGGGCGCAAGAGACCCAGTACTTC
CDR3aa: CAWSVGGAQETQYF

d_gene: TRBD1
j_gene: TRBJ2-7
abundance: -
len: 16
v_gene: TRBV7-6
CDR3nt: TGTGCCAGCAGCTTGGTTGGACAGGAACTAGCCTACGAGCAGTACTTC
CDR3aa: CASSLVGQELAYEQYF

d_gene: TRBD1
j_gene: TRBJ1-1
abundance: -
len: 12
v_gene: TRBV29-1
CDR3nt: TGCAGCCCGCTGGACAGGGGGGTTGAAGCTTTCTTT
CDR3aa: CSPLDRGVEAFF

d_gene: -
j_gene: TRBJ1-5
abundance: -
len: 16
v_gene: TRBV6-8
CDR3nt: TGTGCCAGCAGCAGCTCCGGGCTCGGACCCAATCAGCCCCAGCATTTT
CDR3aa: CASSSSGLGPNQPQHF

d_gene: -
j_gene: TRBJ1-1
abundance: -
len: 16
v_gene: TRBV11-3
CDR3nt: TGTGCCAGCAGCTTAGGAGCCCGGAGGGGGGGCACTGAAGCTTTCTTT
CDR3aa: CASSLGARRGGTEAFF

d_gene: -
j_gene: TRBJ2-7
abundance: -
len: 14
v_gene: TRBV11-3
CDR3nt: TGTGCCAGCAGCTTAGAAGGTCCGCCCTACGAGCAGTACTTC
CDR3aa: CASSLEGPPYEQYF

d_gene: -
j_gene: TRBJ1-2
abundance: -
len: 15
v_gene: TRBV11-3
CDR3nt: TGTGCCAGCAGCCAAAGGGAGGACAGCACCTATGGCTACACCTTC
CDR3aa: CASSQREDSTYGYTF

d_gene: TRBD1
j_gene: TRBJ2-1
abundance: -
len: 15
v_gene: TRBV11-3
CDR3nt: TGTGCCAGCAGCTGGGGACAGGGGTACTACAATGAGCAGTTCTTC
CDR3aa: CASSWGQGYYNEQFF

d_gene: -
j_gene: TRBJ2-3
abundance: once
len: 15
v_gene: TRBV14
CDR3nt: TGTGCCAGCAGCCAATTGCCCTATCGCACAGATACGCAGTATTTT
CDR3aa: CASSQLPYRTDTQYF

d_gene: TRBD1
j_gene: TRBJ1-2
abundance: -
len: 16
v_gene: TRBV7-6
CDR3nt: TGTGCCAGCAGCTTGGATTTCAGGGGGTTTTCCTATGGCTACACCTTC
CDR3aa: CASSLDFRGFSYGYTF

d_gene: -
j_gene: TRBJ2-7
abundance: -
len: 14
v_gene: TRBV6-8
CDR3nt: TGTGCCAGCAGTTACTCGTGGCAGACCTACGAGCAGTACTTC
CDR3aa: CASSYSWQTYEQYF

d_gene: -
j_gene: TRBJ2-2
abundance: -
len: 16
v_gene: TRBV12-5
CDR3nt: TGTGCTAGTGGTTTGGGGCCCCTTTTGGATGCCGGGGAGCTGTTTTTT
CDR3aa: CASGLGPLLDAGELFF

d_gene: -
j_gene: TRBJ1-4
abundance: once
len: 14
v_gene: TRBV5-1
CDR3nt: TGCGCCAGCACTTATGGGGACGCCAATGAAAAACTGTTTTTT
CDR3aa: CASTYGDANEKLFF